The 21 T cell receptor beta chains given below trace back to one sample, sequenced in a study of blood T cell repertoires in COVID-19. The repertoire was sequenced with immunoSEQ multiplex PCR; TCRdb's copy has only in-frame clones and lacks some. The table has more than 400,000 clones, 70% to 90% seen once. Input material: peripheral blood. The receptors here all came from a human donor in a cohort sampled during active COVID-19.

CDR3 sequence: CASSTSSGRGIGELFF. In DNA form, the CDR3 reads TGTGCCAGCAGCACCTCTAGCGGGAGGGGAATCGGGGAGCTGTTTTTT. The chain uses TRBV7-9 and TRBJ2-2; 12 nucleotides align to TRBD2. Germline CDR1 SEHNR, CDR2 FQNEAQ (reference sequence). J was trimmed by 7 bases and V by 5 bases; bases with no gene match: 8. The CDR3 covers 16 residues.

In DNA, the CDR3 is TGTGCCAGCAGTTCCAGACTAATCGAGCAGTACTTC. This translates into CASSSRLIEQYF. V usage is TRBV28 and J usage is TRBJ2-7; D is possibly TRBD2 (5 bases). Germline V gene data show CDR1 as MDHEN and CDR2 as SYDVKM. The CDR3 runs 12 residues. V lost 4 bases to trimming and J lost 6 bases, with 10 bases between them.

The chain links TRBV6-2 or TRBV6-3 to TRBJ2-3, with TRBD2 matching 9 bases. Germline V gene lookup returns CDR1 MNHEY and CDR2 SVGEGT. The trim removed 6 bases at V and 0 bases at J, leaving 7 bases unmatched. This CDR3 has 16 residues. CDR3 DNA sequence: TGTGCCAGCAGCATGACTAGCGGCTATAGCACAGATACGCAGTATTTT. Protein sequence: CASSMTSGYSTDTQYF.

The V call is TRBV12-1, the J call TRBJ2-1; the listed D gene, TRBD2, was not tested against the DNA. TRBV12-1 constitutes a pseudogene. The CDR3 consists of 16 residues. The CDR3 nucleotides read TGTGCCAGCAGCTTTGGTAAACTAGCGGACTACAATGAGCAGTTCTTC. Amino acids: CASSFGKLADYNEQFF.

The J gene is TRBJ2-2, the V gene TRBV11-2, with D possibly TRBD2 on 6 matching bases. Germline V gene sequence: CDR1 SGHAT, CDR2 FQNNGV. CDR3 length: 13 amino acids. Trimming took 0 bases from V and 7 from J, leaving 6 bases between them. This CDR3 reads CASSLDSGGELFF. Here the CDR3 DNA reads TGTGCCAGCAGCTTAGATAGCGGCGGGGAGCTGTTTTTT.

The rearrangement joins TRBV13 to TRBJ2-7; no firm D call. Germline lookup yields CDR1 PRHDT and CDR2 FYEKMQ (reference sequence). CDR3 length: 12 residues. Trimming took off 0 bases at V and 5 bases at J, with 5 bases between the two ends. CDR3 coding DNA: TGTGCCAGCAGCTTAGGGGCAGACGAGCAGTACTTC. This translates into CASSLGADEQYF.

As to this clone: This sample includes further DNA sequences coding for the same CDR3. The genes are TRBV12-3 or TRBV12-4 and TRBJ1-4; 8 nucleotides line up with TRBD1. The CDR3 runs to 13 residues. The V and J ends lost 4 bases and 8 bases, in that order; junction bases with no gene match: 3. The CDR3 bases are TGTGCCAGCAGTTCCGGACAGGGCGAAAAACTGTTTTTT. As protein: CASSSGQGEKLFF.

This clone appeared a single time. CDR3 in amino acids: CASSKEQGARGYTF. CDR3 DNA sequence: TGTGCCAGCAGCAAAGAACAGGGGGCGCGTGGCTACACCTTC. The chain combines TRBV21-1 with TRBJ1-2; the table's D call TRBD1 went unverified against the DNA. TRBV21-1 is annotated as a pseudogene. The CDR3 is made up of 14 amino acids.

The chain has TRBV11-2 and TRBJ2-5; the D gene is possibly TRBD1 (5 bases). The CDR3 is made up of 15 amino acids. Trimming shortened V by 5 bases and J by 2 bases, and 15 bases separated the two germline ends. Germline V gives CDR1 SGHAT, CDR2 FQNNGV. DNA of the CDR3: TGTGCCAGCAGCCCGGGTGGGGCGGCGCAAGAGACCCAGTACTTC. It translates to CASSPGGAAQETQYF.

In its sample, this clone was seen once. The J gene is TRBJ1-5, the V gene TRBV6-6, with TRBD1 matching 8 bases. The CDR3 has 15 residues. In germline, CDR1 is MNHNY, CDR2 SVGAGI (reference sequence). Trimming at V came to 8 bases and at J to 0 bases, leaving 6 bases not matched to a gene. The CDR3 coding sequence is TGTGCCAGCCTGCAGGACAGGGCTAGCAATCAGCCCCAGCATTTT. Translation gives CASLQDRASNQPQHF.

In nucleotides, the CDR3 is TGTGCCAGCTCTCCAAGCCCCGGACTAGCGGGAGGGCCCTCCTACGAGCAGTACTTC. Its translation: CASSPSPGLAGGPSYEQYF. The chain employs TRBV18 and TRBJ2-7, with 15 bases matching TRBD2. CDR3 length: 19 residues. The germline gives CDR1 KGHSH, CDR2 LQKENI. Trimming at V came to 6 bases and at J to 0 bases, leaving 12 bases not matched to a gene. Variable domain in full (rest from reference TRBV18 and TRBJ2-7): NAGVMQNPRHLVRRRGQEARLRCSPMKGHSHVYWYRQLPEEGLKFMVYLQKENIIDESGMPKERFSAEFPKEGPSILRIQQVVRGDSAAYFCASSPSPGLAGGPSYEQYFGPGTRLTVT.

This clone turned up a few times. The CDR3 sequence: CASSRLSQSGANVLTF. CDR3 bases: TGTGCCAGCTCACGTCTGTCTCAGTCTGGGGCCAACGTCCTGACTTTC. The chain couples TRBV18 to TRBJ2-6, with unresolved D. V lost 4 bases and J lost 1, with 11 bases in between. This CDR3 comprises 16 residues. Germline V gene sequence: CDR1 KGHSH, CDR2 LQKENI.

This chain connects TRBV5-4 to TRBJ2-3; 8 positions match TRBD2. The CDR3 is 14 residues long. Per germline, CDR1 SGHNT and CDR2 YYREEE (reference sequence). V trimming: 3 bases; J trimming: 4 bases; junction bases outside the gene matches: 4. This chain's CDR3 is CASSSWREADTQYF. The CDR3 bases are TGTGCCAGCAGCTCTTGGCGGGAGGCAGATACGCAGTATTTT.

The chain has TRBV24-1 and TRBJ1-2; maybe TRBD1 (5 bases). Trimming stripped 5 bases from V and 5 bases from J, with 14 bases between. CDR3 length equals 14 residues. Looked up from germline, CDR1 is KGHDR and CDR2 is SFDVKD. CDR3 nucleotides: TGTGCCACCAGTGGAGGCGGGGGTTCTTATGGCTACACCTTC. This translates into CATSGGGGSYGYTF.

The chain joins TRBV5-1 to TRBJ1-1; 9 bases match TRBD1. This CDR3 contains 16 residues. Germline lookup yields CDR1 SGHRS and CDR2 YFSETQ. Germline trimming cut 4 bases from V and 4 bases from J; bases unmatched to any gene: 11. The CDR3 region is CASSLSGQGGATEAFF. Written as DNA, the CDR3 is TGCGCCAGCAGCCTTTCGGGACAGGGAGGGGCCACTGAAGCTTTCTTT.

The J gene is TRBJ2-1, the V gene TRBV5-1; 9 bases map to TRBD2. The CDR3 extends over 15 amino acids. Germline lookup yields CDR1 SGHRS and CDR2 YFSETQ. V was clipped by 0 bases and J by 5 bases; unmatched bases: 3. The CDR3 DNA sequence: TGCGCCAGCAGCTTGGGAGTAGCGGGAGACAATGAGCAGTTCTTC. Its translation is CASSLGVAGDNEQFF.

This chain connects TRBV11-1 to TRBJ2-2; D gene uncertain. This CDR3 region has 12 residues. Germline-derived CDR1 and CDR2 are SGHAT and FQDESV (reference sequence). The germline V and J ends were trimmed by 6 bases and 5 bases, with 7 bases remaining between them. The CDR3 nucleotides are TGTGCCAGCAGTCTCGAGACCGGGGAGCTGTTTTTT. As protein: CASSLETGELFF. Full variable domain (missing parts from reference TRBV11-1 and TRBJ2-2): EAEVAQSPRYKITEKSQAVAFWCDPISGHATLYWYRQILGQGPELLVQFQDESVVDDSQLPKDRFSAERLKGVDSTLKIQPAELGDSAMYLCASSLETGELFFGEGSRLTVL.

This chain connects TRBV7-9 to TRBJ2-6, with D tentatively TRBD1 (6 bases). CDR1 and CDR2 from the germline V gene are SEHNR and FQNEAQ (reference sequence). CDR3 length: 15 residues. V was shortened by 10 bases and J by 0 bases, with 13 bases between the two germline ends. The CDR3 sequence is CATPDSPSGANVLTF. The CDR3 region has the DNA TGTGCCACCCCGGACAGTCCCTCTGGGGCCAACGTCCTGACTTTC.

The chain recombines TRBV15 with TRBJ1-5, with TRBD1 as a possible D gene (6 bases). Trimming removed 2 bases at V and 9 bases at J, with 20 bases between. Germline loops: CDR1 LNHNV, CDR2 YYDKDF (reference sequence). The CDR3 has 16 residues. The CDR3 sequence is CATSRYQTGGDRPQHF. The CDR3 DNA follows: TGTGCCACCAGCAGATATCAGACAGGCGGCGATAGGCCCCAGCATTTT.

Concerning this clone: The same CDR3 also results from other DNA sequences found in this sample. CDR3 sequence reads: CASSLGGNTEAFF. The CDR3 coding sequence is TGTGCCAGCAGCTTGGGGGGGAACACTGAAGCTTTCTTT. The rearrangement links TRBV11-1 to TRBJ1-1, with D perhaps matching TRBD1 (5 bases). The CDR3 has 13 residues. Germline values: CDR1 SGHAT, CDR2 FQDESV (reference sequence). V was pared by 3 bases and J by 1 base, with 6 bases between.

This chain links TRBV6-4 with TRBJ2-2; D unresolved. Deletions cut 4 bases from V and 2 bases from J, with 11 bases between. Looked up from germline, CDR1 is MRHNA and CDR2 is SNTAGT. The CDR3 runs to 15 residues. For the CDR3, the DNA is TGTGCCAGCAGTGTCTTCCAGACTAACACCGGGGAGCTGTTTTTT. This translates into CASSVFQTNTGELFF.